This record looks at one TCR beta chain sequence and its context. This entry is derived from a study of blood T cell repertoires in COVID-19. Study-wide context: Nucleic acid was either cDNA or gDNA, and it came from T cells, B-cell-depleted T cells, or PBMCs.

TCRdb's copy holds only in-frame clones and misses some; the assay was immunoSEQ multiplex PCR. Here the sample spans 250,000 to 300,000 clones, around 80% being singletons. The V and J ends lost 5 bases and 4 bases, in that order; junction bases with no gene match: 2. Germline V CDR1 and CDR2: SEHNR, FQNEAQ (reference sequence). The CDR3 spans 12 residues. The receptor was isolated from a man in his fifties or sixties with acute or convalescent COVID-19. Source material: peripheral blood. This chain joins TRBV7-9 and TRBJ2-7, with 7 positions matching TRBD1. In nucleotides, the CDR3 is TGTGCCAGCAGCCCGGGACAGTACGAGCAGTACTTC. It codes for CASSPGQYEQYF.